What follows are 22 T cell receptor beta chains derived from one specimen sequenced in a study of T-cell reconstitution after alpha-beta-depleted transplantation in children. Preparation of the TCRbeta library was carried out with unique molecular identifiers. TCRdb redid the calling of the PCR reads with MiXCR, one entry per CDR3 protein. This table holds 180,000 or so distinct CDR3 sequences, 6.3% found once. The sample here was PBMCs, taken before TCRalphabeta/CD19-depleted stem cell transplant. These receptors all come from a girl under three years old with combined immunodeficiency, due to receive a stem cell transplant.

This clonotype occurred many times. The V call is TRBV28, the J call TRBJ2-5, with D perhaps TRBD2 (6 bases). Per the germline V gene, CDR1 is MDHEN and CDR2 is SYDVKM. The CDR3 sequence is 14 residues long. Trimming removed 5 bases at V and 3 bases at J, with 13 bases between. This CDR3 reads CASSPPWGEETQYF. CDR3 DNA sequence: TGTGCCAGCAGTCCCCCCTGGGGGGAAGAGACCCAGTACTTC.

This clonotype was counted ten times or more. V and J are TRBV27 and TRBJ2-7; D is unresolved. This CDR3 contains 13 residues. V shed 1 base and J shed 3 bases, with 7 bases lying between them. Germline-derived CDR1 and CDR2 are MNHEY and SMNVEV (reference sequence). The CDR3 region is CASSLFPLYEQYF. CDR3 coding DNA: TGTGCCAGCAGTTTATTTCCCCTCTACGAGCAGTACTTC.

This clonotype was counted ten times or more. This chain connects TRBV11-3 to TRBJ2-5, with D perhaps matching TRBD1 (6 bases). The V end was cut by 3 bases, the J end by 1 base, with 12 bases between. Germline CDR1 SGHNT, CDR2 YENEEA. The CDR3 consists of 15 residues. CDR3 bases: TGTGCCAGCAGCTTGGGGGCCCATTTCCAAGAGACCCAGTACTTC. Protein product: CASSLGAHFQETQYF.

The chain links TRBV25-1 to TRBJ2-7, with D unresolved. Deletions cut 4 bases from V and 5 bases from J, with 6 bases between. The CDR3 covers 11 residues. The V gene's germline CDR1 is MGHDK and CDR2 SYGVNS. For the CDR3, the DNA is TGTGCCAGCAGTGTTTATAACGAGCAGTACTTC. Protein: CASSVYNEQYF.

This clonotype has a count of ten or more. The chain uses TRBV18 and TRBJ2-7; TRBD1 matches at 11 bases. V shed 2 bases, J shed 2 bases, and the junction held 5 bases outside the gene matches. Per the germline V gene, CDR1 is KGHSH and CDR2 is LQKENI. The CDR3 length is 16 residues. This CDR3 is CASSPGQGAITYEQYF. CDR3 DNA: TGTGCCAGCTCACCAGGACAGGGGGCTATTACCTACGAGCAGTACTTC.

This clonotype was counted at least ten times. The V gene is TRBV2, the J gene TRBJ2-1; D is perhaps TRBD1 (6 bases). The CDR3 totals 15 residues. Trimming removed 10 bases at V and 3 bases at J, with 19 bases between. Germline V gives CDR1 SNHLY, CDR2 FYNNEI. The CDR3 region has the DNA TGTGCCATCCAGCTGGGGGCAGGTATCTACAATGAGCAGTTCTTC. It is translated as CAIQLGAGIYNEQFF.

This clonotype came up many times. The chain joins TRBV28 to TRBJ2-3; D is unclear. Trimming stripped 3 bases from V and 5 bases from J, with 6 bases between. The CDR3 is 12 residues long. Germline CDR1 is MDHEN and CDR2 is SYDVKM. The DNA of the CDR3 is TGTGCCAGCAGTTTTATGGTAGATACGCAGTATTTT. Amino acid sequence: CASSFMVDTQYF.

This clonotype was counted only a few times. This sequence joins TRBV12-3 or TRBV12-4 and TRBJ2-3, with TRBD2 identical over 7 bases. The CDR3 spans 15 residues. Trimming at V came to 7 bases and at J to 2 bases, leaving 9 bases not matched to a gene. Here the CDR3 reads CASTPSGGITDTQYF. The CDR3 nucleotides are TGTGCCAGCACCCCATCCGGGGGGATCACAGATACGCAGTATTTT.

This clonotype was recorded at least ten times. The chain joins TRBV29-1 to TRBJ2-7; D possibly uses TRBD1 or TRBD2 (5 bases each). Germline V gives CDR1 SQVTM, CDR2 ANQGSEA. The V end was cut by 5 bases, the J end by 3 bases, with 11 bases between. This CDR3 comprises 12 residues. CDR3 loop: CSVQWDDYEQYF. CDR3 coding DNA: TGCAGCGTTCAGTGGGACGACTACGAGCAGTACTTC.

This clonotype came up once. With a much larger clone just one base away, this may be a read error. For the CDR3, the DNA is TGTGCCAGCAGCCCGAGGACGGAGTACAATGAGGAGTTCTTC. Residues: CASSPRTEYNEEFF. The chain links TRBV7-9 to TRBJ2-1; D call uncertain. CDR3 length: 14 amino acids. In germline, CDR1 is SEHNR, CDR2 FQNEAQ (reference sequence).

The CDR3 DNA is TGTGCCAGCAGGGTACTAGCGGGGACAGATACGCAGTATTTT. Translating it yields CASRVLAGTDTQYF. The rearrangement uses TRBV7-9 and TRBJ2-3; the match to TRBD2 covers 10 bases. CDR1 and CDR2 from the germline V gene are SEHNR and FQNEAQ (reference sequence). The CDR3 covers 14 residues. The V and J ends lost 6 bases and 3 bases, in that order; junction bases with no gene match: 3.

This clonotype showed up many times. J is TRBJ2-3 and V is TRBV5-6; 10 bases are shared with TRBD2. This CDR3 region has 15 residues. The germline CDR1 and CDR2 sequences are SGHDT and YYEEEE. The J segment lost 5 bases and the V segment lost 2 bases, leaving 5 bases of the junction unmatched. CDR3 nucleotide sequence: TGTGCCAGCAGCTTAGATTTAGCGGGAGGAGATACGCAGTATTTT. This translates into CASSLDLAGGDTQYF.

Many counts were recorded for this clonotype. The V call is TRBV5-1, the J call TRBJ1-1; weak D call: TRBD1 (5 bases). Germline CDR1 reads SGHRS; CDR2 reads YFSETQ. V was trimmed by 4 bases and J by 6 bases, leaving 13 bases between them. CDR3 length equals 13 residues. CDR3 nucleotide sequence: TGCGCCAGCAGCCCCTGGGGGGACCCTGAAGCTTTCTTT. Encoded protein: CASSPWGDPEAFF. Full variable domain (missing parts from reference TRBV5-1 and TRBJ1-1): KAGVTQTPRYLIKTRGQQVTLSCSPISGHRSVSWYQQTPGQGLQFLFEYFSETQRNKGNFPGRFSGRQFSNSRSEMNVSTLELGDSALYLCASSPWGDPEAFFGQGTRLTVV.

In this sample, this clonotype turned up many times. The chain recombines TRBV3-1 with TRBJ1-2, with D unresolved. Trimming cost V 2 bases and J 0 bases, with 10 bases left between them. This CDR3 comprises 15 residues. The germline V gene encodes CDR1 LGHDT and CDR2 YNNKEL (reference sequence). The DNA for the CDR3 is TGTGCCAGCAGCCAAACGAGGCTTGCTAACTATGGCTACACCTTC. Translated, it gives CASSQTRLANYGYTF. Full variable domain (rest looked up from reference TRBV3-1 and TRBJ1-2): DTAVSQTPKYLVTQMGNDKSIKCEQNLGHDTMYWYKQDSKKFLKIMFSYNNKELIINETVPNRFSPKSPDKAHLNLHINSLELGDSAVYFCASSQTRLANYGYTFGSGTRLTVV.

This clonotype was observed a few times. The gene calls are TRBV7-3 and TRBJ2-5; D is unresolved. V lost 2 bases and J lost 1, with 8 bases in between. The CDR3 totals 14 residues. Per germline, CDR1 SGHTA and CDR2 FQGTGA. The CDR3 DNA follows: TGTGCCAGCAGCTTACAGGCAGGCCAAGAGACCCAGTACTTC. It encodes CASSLQAGQETQYF.

This clonotype was counted at least ten times. The V call is TRBV15, the J call TRBJ2-7, with D unresolved. Deletions cut 0 bases from V and 0 bases from J, with 18 bases between. Germline CDR1 reads LNHNV; CDR2 reads YYDKDF (reference sequence). The CDR3 contains 18 residues. The CDR3 sequence is CATSRDPYSLASSYEQYF. Written as DNA, the CDR3 is TGTGCCACCAGCAGAGATCCCTACTCTTTGGCGAGCTCCTACGAGCAGTACTTC.

This clonotype was picked up many times. V is TRBV4-1 and J is TRBJ2-2, with D hard to call. The CDR3 is made up of 16 amino acids. Germline V gene sequence: CDR1 MGHRA, CDR2 YSYEKL. Trimming took 3 bases from V and 0 from J, leaving 11 bases between them. This CDR3 is CASSQVDPSNTGELFF. As DNA, the CDR3 is TGCGCCAGCAGCCAGGTTGACCCCTCGAACACCGGGGAGCTGTTTTTT.

This clonotype was found many times. The rearrangement joins TRBV29-1 to TRBJ2-2; D may be TRBD2 (6 bases). V shed 4 bases and J shed 1 base, with 19 bases lying between them. This CDR3 region has 17 residues. The germline V gene has CDR1 SQVTM and CDR2 ANQGSEA. CDR3 sequence reads: CSVGSGLLYGNTGELFF. DNA for the CDR3: TGCAGCGTTGGGTCGGGACTGCTTTATGGGAACACCGGGGAGCTGTTTTTT.

The sample holds many counts of this clonotype. The chain carries TRBV29-1 and TRBJ2-1; TRBD1 aligns across 9 bases. The CDR3 length is 16 residues. Trimming at V came to 1 base and at J to 2 bases, leaving 6 bases not matched to a gene. CDR1 is SQVTM and CDR2 is ANQGSEA in the germline V gene. In DNA, the CDR3 is TGCAGCGTTGAAGGATCCCGGGACAGGGCCTACAATGAGCAGTTCTTC. Residues: CSVEGSRDRAYNEQFF.

This clonotype came up many times. The CDR3 sequence is CASSQVHDTFYGYTF. CDR3 DNA: TGTGCCAGCAGCCAAGTTCACGACACCTTTTATGGCTACACCTTC. V gene TRBV14 combines with J gene TRBJ1-2; no clear D. Germline CDR1 reads SGHDN; CDR2 reads FVKESK. V was trimmed by 1 base and J by 5 bases, leaving 14 bases between them. The CDR3 extends over 15 amino acids.

The sample holds a few counts of this clonotype. This chain uses TRBV6-2 or TRBV6-3 with TRBJ2-3; TRBD2 matches at 14 bases. CDR3 length equals 22 residues. The V gene's germline CDR1 is MNHEY and CDR2 SVGEGT. V gave up 11 bases and J gave up 2 bases; unmatched junction bases: 27. The CDR3 spells CAHFRGGGLAGAPGDDTDTQYF. In DNA, the CDR3 is TGTGCCCATTTTCGAGGAGGGGGACTAGCGGGGGCCCCCGGCGACGACACAGATACGCAGTATTTT.

The chain is built from TRBV4-3 and TRBJ2-1; D gene uncertain. Germline loops: CDR1 LGHNA, CDR2 YSLEER. The V gene lost 0 bases and the J gene lost 7 bases, with 10 bases spanning the gap. This CDR3 region has 14 residues. CDR3 nucleotides: TGCGCCAGCAGCCAAGATCTGCTGGCGAATGAGCAGTTCTTC. Translated: CASSQDLLANEQFF.